The 20 T cell receptor beta chains reported below all come from one sample, sequenced in a study of T-cell reconstitution after alpha-beta-depleted transplantation in children. Unique molecular identifiers featured in how the TCRbeta library was prepared. TCRdb recomputed calls from the PCR reads with MiXCR, one row per CDR3 protein. The table includes 65,000 to 75,000 distinct CDR3 sequences, approximately 5% detected once. Sequencing used PBMCs, mostly from graft donor cells, obtained 180 days after TCRalphabeta/CD19-depleted stem cell transplant. Receptors were obtained from a boy in the first two years of life who had a stem cell transplant for acute myeloid leukemia, so the T cells may come from the graft donor.

This clonotype was detected ten times or more. This chain uses TRBV9 with TRBJ1-1, with D possibly TRBD1 on 5 matching bases. V was pared by 0 bases and J by 3 bases, with 18 bases between. Germline CDR1 and CDR2: SGDLS and YYNGEE. This CDR3 region has 17 residues. CDR3 residues: CASSVGGWGTGYTEAFF. CDR3 DNA: TGTGCCAGCAGCGTAGGAGGTTGGGGGACCGGCTACACTGAAGCTTTCTTT.

In its sample, this clonotype was seen many times. The chain carries TRBV7-9 and TRBJ1-5; 8 nucleotides align to TRBD1. CDR1 SEHNR and CDR2 FQNEAQ come from the germline V gene (reference sequence). The CDR3 extends over 14 amino acids. J was trimmed by 10 bases and V by 4 bases; bases with no gene match: 9. CDR3 protein: CASSSGQVYEPQHF. CDR3 nucleotide sequence: TGTGCCAGCAGCTCGGGACAGGTTTATGAACCCCAGCATTTT.

This clonotype was observed at least ten times. V gene TRBV6-5 combines with J gene TRBJ1-6; no firm D call. CDR1 and CDR2 (germline): MNHEY, SVGAGI. The CDR3 runs to 16 residues. Between the trimmed V and J ends, which lost 0 bases and 4 bases, there was a span of 10 bases. The CDR3 protein is CASSYSSQRYNSPLHF. The CDR3 region has the DNA TGTGCCAGCAGTTACTCGAGTCAGAGATATAATTCACCCCTCCACTTT.

In its sample, this clonotype was seen many times. The rearrangement joins TRBV5-1 to TRBJ1-2, with D perhaps TRBD1 (6 bases). The CDR3 covers 15 residues. Germline V gene data show CDR1 as SGHRS and CDR2 as YFSETQ. Trimming removed 3 bases from V and 4 bases from J, with 16 bases in between. The CDR3 region is CASSSSAGAVYGYTF. CDR3 DNA sequence: TGCGCCAGCAGCTCGTCGGCAGGGGCGGTCTATGGCTACACCTTC.

This clonotype showed up many times. The CDR3 loop reads CASSLAVPPYEQYV. The CDR3 DNA is TGTGCCAGCAGTTTAGCGGTTCCCCCCTACGAGCAGTACGTC. J is TRBJ2-7 and V is TRBV28, with D uncertain. This CDR3 region has 14 residues. Germline values: CDR1 MDHEN, CDR2 SYDVKM. The V and J ends lost 2 bases and 2 bases respectively, with 10 bases between them.

Ten or more counts support this clonotype. The V and J genes are TRBV29-1 and TRBJ1-2; 8 bases fit TRBD1. CDR3 length equals 14 residues. V was clipped by 2 bases and J by 7 bases; unmatched bases: 9. CDR1 and CDR2 (germline): SQVTM, ANQGSEA. Here the CDR3 reads CSVELDRVGAGYTF. DNA of the CDR3: TGCAGCGTTGAACTGGACAGGGTGGGGGCTGGCTACACCTTC.

This clonotype was detected many times. The chain links TRBV5-1 to TRBJ2-1, with TRBD2 matching over 7 bases. The CDR3 covers 15 residues. The germline gives CDR1 SGHRS, CDR2 YFSETQ. The V segment lost 0 bases and the J segment 3 bases; nucleotides outside the gene matches: 3. The CDR3 sequence: CASSLDGTNYNEQFF. CDR3 nucleotide sequence: TGCGCCAGCAGCTTGGATGGGACTAACTACAATGAGCAGTTCTTC.

This clonotype has a count of ten or more. The J gene is TRBJ2-1, the V gene TRBV29-1; D perhaps matches TRBD2 (6 bases). The germline gives CDR1 SQVTM, CDR2 ANQGSEA. V gave up 4 bases and J gave up 3 bases, with 13 bases separating them. The CDR3 is made up of 14 amino acids. CDR3 residues: CSVVILANYNEQFF. The CDR3 nucleotides read TGCAGCGTTGTAATCCTAGCGAACTACAATGAGCAGTTCTTC.

The table lists this clonotype with many counts. This chain connects TRBV3-1 to TRBJ1-2, with 9 positions matching TRBD1. The CDR3 runs 14 residues. CDR1 LGHDT and CDR2 YNNKEL come from the germline V gene (reference sequence). The V and J ends lost 3 bases and 6 bases, in that order; junction bases with no gene match: 5. For the CDR3, the DNA is TGTGCCAGCAGCCACACCTGGACAGGGGATGGCTACACCTTC. Translation: CASSHTWTGDGYTF.

The sample holds many counts of this clonotype. V is TRBV4-3 and J is TRBJ2-3, with TRBD2 matching over 9 bases. Trimming took 4 bases from V and 2 from J; bases not matched to a gene: 4. This CDR3 is built from 15 residues. The germline CDR1 and CDR2 sequences are LGHNA and YSLEER. CDR3: CASSPRLAATDTQYF. Written as DNA, the CDR3 is TGCGCCAGCAGCCCAAGACTAGCGGCCACAGATACGCAGTATTTT.

This clonotype was found many times. V gene TRBV2 combines with J gene TRBJ2-7; 9 positions agree with TRBD1. V shed 8 bases and J 4 bases; nucleotides not matched to a gene: 6. This CDR3 region has 13 residues. Germline V lookup: CDR1 SNHLY, CDR2 FYNNEI. Here the CDR3 reads CASDGTGLYEQYF. The CDR3 nucleotides are TGTGCCAGCGACGGGACAGGGCTTTACGAGCAGTACTTC.

This clonotype appeared many times. The gene calls are TRBV7-3 and TRBJ2-3; 7 bases agree with TRBD2. With 2 bases clipped from V and 11 bases from J, the junction kept 10 bases outside the gene matches. The CDR3 is 14 residues long. CDR1 is SGHTA, CDR2 FQGTGA, per germline. The CDR3 coding sequence is TGTGCCAGCAGCTTACGGGGAGGGACGGGGCGGCAGTATTTT. Its translation: CASSLRGGTGRQYF.

The chain employs TRBV20-1 and TRBJ2-6; no firm D call. The V gene lost 5 bases and the J gene lost 0 bases, with 2 bases spanning the gap. This CDR3 spans 12 amino acids. Germline V gene data show CDR1 as DFQATT and CDR2 as SNEGSKA (reference sequence). DNA for the CDR3: TGCAGTGCTCGCTCTGGGGCCAACGTCCTGACTTTC. It translates to CSARSGANVLTF.

In its sample, this clonotype was seen many times. The V and J genes are TRBV20-1 and TRBJ1-1; a weak D match, TRBD1 (6 bases). Germline V gives CDR1 DFQATT, CDR2 SNEGSKA (reference sequence). The CDR3 has 10 amino acids. Trimming pared 2 bases from V and 10 bases from J, leaving 8 bases between. The CDR3 DNA is TGCAGTGCTAGAAGGGGGGTAGCTTTCTTT. Translation gives CSARRGVAFF.

This clonotype occurred many times. The chain recombines TRBV3-1 with TRBJ2-2; 9 bases match TRBD1. The germline gives CDR1 LGHDT, CDR2 YNNKEL (reference sequence). The J segment lost 5 bases and the V segment lost 2 bases, leaving 6 bases of the junction unmatched. The CDR3 is made up of 16 amino acids. CDR3 sequence: CASSQRDRVVTGELFF. The CDR3, as DNA: TGTGCCAGCAGCCAACGGGACAGGGTCGTTACCGGGGAGCTGTTTTTT. Filled out from reference TRBV3-1 and TRBJ2-2, the complete variable domain reads DTAVSQTPKYLVTQMGNDKSIKCEQNLGHDTMYWYKQDSKKFLKIMFSYNNKELIINETVPNRFSPKSPDKAHLNLHINSLELGDSAVYFCASSQRDRVVTGELFFGEGSRLTVL.

This clonotype was found many times. J is TRBJ2-7 and V is TRBV6-1; possible D gene TRBD2, 6 bases. Trimming stripped 0 bases from V and 6 bases from J, with 6 bases between. CDR3 length: 12 residues. Per germline, CDR1 MNHNS and CDR2 SASEGT. The CDR3 region has the DNA TGTGCCAGCAGTGAAGCGGGGGGCGAGCAGTACGTC. It yields the protein CASSEAGGEQYV.

This clonotype was seen repeatedly, ten times or more. The chain has TRBV7-2 and TRBJ2-3; D gene ambiguous. Per the germline V gene, CDR1 is SGHTA and CDR2 is FQGNSA. Trimming left V 5 bases short and J 0 bases short, with 12 bases between. The CDR3 is 15 amino acids. The chain's CDR3 is CASSPPPTSTDTQYF. CDR3 nucleotides: TGTGCCAGCAGCCCACCCCCTACGAGCACAGATACGCAGTATTTT.

This clonotype occurred many times. The CDR3 DNA is TGTGCCAGCAGTTTCCCGGGCGGGGGTGTGTCAGATACGCAGTATTTT. As protein: CASSFPGGGVSDTQYF. The chain combines TRBV12-3 or TRBV12-4 with TRBJ2-3, with 7 bases fitting TRBD2. This CDR3 has 16 residues. The trim removed 3 bases at V and 4 bases at J, leaving 10 bases unmatched.

This clonotype was seen repeatedly, ten times or more. This chain links TRBV7-9 with TRBJ1-4, with D hard to call. V shed 0 bases and J shed 3 bases, with 8 bases lying between them. Looked up from germline, CDR1 is SEHNR and CDR2 is FQNEAQ (reference sequence). The CDR3 sequence is 15 residues long. The CDR3 reads CASSLAAGSNEKLFF. CDR3 DNA: TGTGCCAGCAGCTTAGCGGCCGGATCTAATGAAAAACTGTTTTTT.

This clonotype was recorded at least ten times. V usage is TRBV4-3 and J usage is TRBJ2-1; no clear D. This CDR3 has 11 residues. V was clipped by 0 bases and J by 15 bases, with 9 bases between them. Germline CDR1 is LGHNA and CDR2 is YSLEER. The CDR3 DNA reads as TGCGCCAGCAGCCAAGATCGAATTTGGTTCTTC. Amino acids: CASSQDRIWFF.